The 13 T cell receptor beta chains reported below all come from one sample, sequenced in a study of T cells after yellow fever vaccination. Each CDR3 protein gets one entry after TCRdb re-called the 5' RACE reads with MiXCR. The sample lists 200,000 to 300,000 distinct CDR3 sequences, around 6.7% occurring once. The material sequenced was CD4+ T cells sorted from PBMCs, taken on the day of the yellow fever booster vaccination. Receptors originate from a man aged 25 to 40 who received the YFV17D yellow fever vaccine.

The rearrangement joins TRBV9 to TRBJ1-2, with unresolved D. Germline CDR1 is SGDLS and CDR2 is YYNGEE. CDR3 length: 14 residues. The ends were cut back, 4 bases at V and 6 bases at J, with 16 bases in the middle. In DNA, the CDR3 is TGTGCCAGCAGCCCCCAGGACGGATTAGATGGCTACACCTTC. It translates to CASSPQDGLDGYTF.

This clonotype occurred many times. This sequence joins TRBV24-1 and TRBJ2-5, with a weak D call TRBD2 (5 bases). Deletions cut 5 bases from V and 5 bases from J, with 11 bases between. The CDR3 length is 13 residues. CDR1 is KGHDR and CDR2 is SFDVKD in the germline V gene. DNA for the CDR3: TGTGCCACCAGTGCCGGGGATCCCGAGACCCAGTACTTC. Translating it yields CATSAGDPETQYF.

Many counts were recorded for this clonotype. The V gene is TRBV3-1, the J gene TRBJ1-1; D gene unclear. Trimming left V 4 bases short and J 1 base short, with 4 bases between. CDR1 LGHDT and CDR2 YNNKEL come from the germline V gene (reference sequence). The CDR3 runs 12 residues. CDR3 loop: CASSPPNTEAFF. The CDR3 DNA reads TGTGCCAGCAGCCCTCCGAACACTGAAGCTTTCTTT.

CDR3 nucleotide sequence: TGTGCCAGCAAACCGACCCCTTCCGAGCAGTACTTC. Amino acid sequence: CASKPTPSEQYF. The V call is TRBV5-6, the J call TRBJ2-7; D remains unclear. The V end lost 6 bases, the J end lost 6 bases, and 13 bases lay between the germline ends. Germline assignment: CDR1 SGHDT and CDR2 YYEEEE. The CDR3 is 12 residues long.

Many counts were recorded for this clonotype. J is TRBJ2-3 and V is TRBV7-9, with 7 bases lining up with TRBD2. The CDR3 runs to 15 residues. V dropped 0 bases and J dropped 5; count of bases not matched to a gene: 5. Germline V CDR1 and CDR2: SEHNR, FQNEAQ (reference sequence). The CDR3 DNA follows: TGTGCCAGCAGCTTAGCTTGGGCTAGCGGAGATACGCAGTATTTT. Protein sequence: CASSLAWASGDTQYF.

The chain combines TRBV10-3 with TRBJ1-1; 10 bases map to TRBD1. Germline trimming cut 0 bases from V and 8 bases from J; bases unmatched to any gene: 6. The CDR3 is 15 residues long. Germline CDR1 is ENHRY and CDR2 is SYGVKD. CDR3 coding DNA: TGTGCCATCAGTGAGTCCCCGGGACAGGGGTCCGAAGCTTTCTTT. Its translation is CAISESPGQGSEAFF.

This clonotype was seen repeatedly, ten times or more. This chain connects TRBV4-2 to TRBJ1-1, with TRBD1 identical over 7 bases. CDR3 size: 16 residues. Germline lookup yields CDR1 LGHNA and CDR2 YNFKEQ. The junction had 6 bases not matched to a gene; V was cut back by 1 base and J by 1 base. The CDR3 region is CASSQAWTGANTEAFF. The CDR3 DNA reads TGTGCCAGCAGCCAAGCATGGACAGGCGCGAACACTGAAGCTTTCTTT.

V and J are TRBV20-1 and TRBJ2-3; 11 bases match TRBD2. After removal of 6 bases from V and 6 bases from J, the junction contained 11 bases not matched to a gene. This CDR3 contains 15 residues. The germline CDR1 and CDR2 sequences are DFQATT and SNEGSKA (reference sequence). DNA of the CDR3: TGCAGTGCAAAGAAACTAGCGGGAGCCGAGGATACGCAGTATTTT. This translates into CSAKKLAGAEDTQYF.

The chain is built from TRBV12-3 or TRBV12-4 and TRBJ2-3; tentative D call: TRBD2 (6 bases). The CDR3 length is 15 residues. V shed 6 bases and J shed 4 bases, with 17 bases lying between them. CDR3 sequence reads: CASSDRGGPADTQYF. The CDR3 DNA reads TGTGCCAGCAGCGACCGAGGAGGGCCCGCAGATACGCAGTATTTT.

J is TRBJ2-1 and V is TRBV20-1, with D perhaps matching TRBD2 (6 bases). In germline, CDR1 is DFQATT, CDR2 SNEGSKA (reference sequence). This CDR3 is 15 amino acids long. The ends were cut back, 3 bases at V and 5 bases at J, with 17 bases in the middle. This CDR3 reads CSARSTRAPHNEQFF. The CDR3 DNA is TGCAGTGCTAGGTCGACTAGGGCGCCTCACAATGAGCAGTTCTTC.

The chain uses TRBV28 and TRBJ2-3; D is perhaps TRBD2 (7 bases). Germline-derived CDR1 and CDR2 are MDHEN and SYDVKM. CDR3 length: 15 residues. The germline V and J ends were trimmed by 8 bases and 0 bases, with 15 bases remaining between them. CDR3 region: CASSLRGASTDTQYF. The CDR3 bases are TGTGCCAGCTCCCTCCGGGGGGCAAGCACAGATACGCAGTATTTT.

This clonotype turned up a few times. The CDR3 DNA reads as TGTGCCAGCAGTCTGAAGGGAAACTATGGCTACACCTTC. It yields the protein CASSLKGNYGYTF. The chain is built from TRBV27 and TRBJ1-2; D uncertain. The V end lost 5 bases, the J end lost 2 bases, and 9 bases lay between the germline ends. Germline CDR1 MNHEY, CDR2 SMNVEV (reference sequence). There are 13 residues in the CDR3.

The chain combines TRBV7-9 with TRBJ1-2; D unresolved. Trimming cost V 4 bases and J 12 bases, with 3 bases left between them. The V gene's germline CDR1 is SEHNR and CDR2 FQNEAQ (reference sequence). The CDR3 has 8 residues. The CDR3 coding sequence is TGTGCCAGCAGCTCTCACACCTTC. This encodes CASSSHTF.